The source of this TCR beta chain is a study of shared clonotypes between healthy human individuals. The study, taken as a whole, reports: Richness estimates generally favored naive over memory subsets.

Both subsets, CD45RA+ naive and CD45RA-negative memory, were split from the CD4+ cells. With respect to this clone: The antigen remains undetermined.

CDR3 length: 12 amino acids. DNA at about 210 ng, 25,000 to 35,000 T cell genomes, went into sorted-subset replicate PCRs. The method was immunoSEQ multiplex PCR; TCRdb's version includes in-frame clones alone and lacks a portion of them. Of roughly 2.5 million clones in the sample, more than 80% were seen once. The sample consisted of naive CD4+ T cells sorted from blood. The subset: CD45RA+ positively selected. The TCR was taken from a man between 18 and 29 years old in good health. The chain joins TRBV12-2 to TRBJ1-4. TRBV12-2 is deemed a pseudogene. CDR3 protein: CASRSLREKLFF. The CDR3 DNA reads TGTGCAAGTCGCTCCCTGAGGGAAAAACTGTTTTTT.